The subject of this entry is one TCR beta chain. No antigen is known for it. The entry originates in a study of cytomegalovirus exposure and HLA in healthy donors. Overall study findings and caveats: Analysis performed later showed TCR beta chains linked to HLA being more clonally expanded than equally common others. Fewer N-insertions (relative to the roughly 660-donor mean) were reportedly seen in an Asian-associated ancestry cluster in a later analysis. Data from an earlier analysis indicated that most TCR beta V segments were productive either about 87% or about 30% of the time.

Germline V gene sequence: CDR1 KGHSY, CDR2 FQNENV. The CDR3 has 16 amino acids. With 2 bases removed from V and 2 bases from J, the gap between germline ends came to 10 bases. Researchers ran the PCR with 60 Vbeta and 13 Jbeta primers. Sequenced by immunoSEQ multiplex PCR; TCRdb stores in-frame clones only, minus some. The table lists some 98,000 clones, around 75% of them singletons. Donors likely had unrecorded immune exposures despite being nominally healthy when sampled. The rearrangement joins TRBV16 to TRBJ2-6; D gene unclear. The sequenced sample was PBMCs. This TCR came from a man between 18 and 35 years old in good health and CMV-seropositive. CDR3 protein: CASSQLGRPGANVLTF. Here the CDR3 DNA reads TGTGCCAGCAGCCAACTAGGCCGTCCTGGGGCCAACGTCCTGACTTTC.